This T cell receptor (beta chain) was documented in a study of T cell clones after liver transplantation. Across the whole study: TCRbeta sequencing after a pre-transplant mixed lymphocyte reaction identified graft-donor-reactive clones, later tracked in post-transplant blood. Study-wide results and caveats: Graft donor-reactive T cells possibly entered the graft instead of undergoing deletion.

With V trimmed by 3 bases and J by 8 bases, 3 bases remained unmatched. CDR1 is LGHNA, CDR2 YSLEER, per germline. The CDR3 has 12 amino acids. On this clone itself: Its antigen is unknown.

The data were produced by immunoSEQ multiplex PCR, yet TCRdb's version contains in-frame clones alone and is incomplete. The repertoire holds about 9,100 clones, 60% to 80% seen once, with more than 15% in the top ten. V usage is TRBV4-3 and J usage is TRBJ1-1; 7 nucleotides align to TRBD1. Specimen: CD8+ T cells from blood, collected before liver transplant. The clonotype comes from a human donor who received a liver transplant. CDR3 DNA: TGCGCCAGCAGCCACCTACAGGGGGAAGCTTTCTTT. It specifies CASSHLQGEAFF.